The 21 T cell receptor beta chains listed next were all sequenced from one sample in a study. Using its own MiXCR run on the RT-PCR reads, TCRdb lists one record per CDR3 protein. This sample has about 680,000 distinct CDR3 sequences, with approximately 15% found just once. The sample consisted of memory CD4+ T cells from blood. These TCRs come from a female donor in good health, serving as a healthy control.

This clonotype occurred many times. The chain is built from TRBV25-1 and TRBJ2-7; TRBD2 is a possible D gene (6 bases). Germline assignment: CDR1 MGHDK and CDR2 SYGVNS. Trimming removed 8 bases from V and 0 bases from J, with 23 bases in between. The CDR3 spans 17 residues. For the CDR3, the DNA is TGTGCCAGCTCCCCCAGTCAGACCTCGCGGGACTCCTACGAGCAGTACTTC. It codes for CASSPSQTSRDSYEQYF.

This clonotype was recorded many times. This chain uses TRBV4-2 with TRBJ1-1, with a tentative D call TRBD1 (6 bases). Germline CDR1 is LGHNA and CDR2 is YNFKEQ. Trimming left V 0 bases short and J 0 bases short, with 8 bases between. CDR3 length equals 15 residues. CDR3 sequence (DNA): TGTGCCAGCAGCCAAGAAGGGGACATGAACACTGAAGCTTTCTTT. Protein product: CASSQEGDMNTEAFF.

In its sample, this clonotype was seen a few times. The V and J genes are TRBV7-2 and TRBJ2-1, with D possibly being TRBD2 (6 bases). Trimming took off 2 bases at V and 3 bases at J, with 11 bases between the two ends. This CDR3 has 15 residues. Germline CDR1 SGHTA, CDR2 FQGNSA. The CDR3, as DNA: TGTGCCAGCAGCTTATCCTCCGGGGGCTACAATGAGCAGTTCTTC. It yields the protein CASSLSSGGYNEQFF.

The chain has TRBV20-1 and TRBJ2-5, with 7 nucleotides matching TRBD1. The CDR3 consists of 14 residues. V shed 5 bases, J shed 2 bases, and the junction held 8 bases outside the gene matches. Germline values: CDR1 DFQATT, CDR2 SNEGSKA (reference sequence). The CDR3 here is CSAYRQGSQETQYF. The CDR3 nucleotides are TGCAGTGCTTACAGACAGGGTTCGCAAGAGACCCAGTACTTC.

Only a few counts were recorded for this clonotype. V and J are TRBV20-1 and TRBJ2-4; 12 bases match TRBD2. Germline CDR1 and CDR2: DFQATT and SNEGSKA (reference sequence). Germline trimming cut 6 bases from V and 4 bases from J; bases unmatched to any gene: 13. The CDR3 is made up of 17 amino acids. The CDR3, as DNA: TGCAGTGCAGGGAGTCTAGCGGGAGGGCCGAGGAAAAACATTCAGTACTTC. Encoded protein: CSAGSLAGGPRKNIQYF.

The sample holds many counts of this clonotype. This chain connects TRBV6-5 to TRBJ1-1, with 7 positions matching TRBD1. There are 17 residues in the CDR3. Unmatched junction bases numbered 13, after V lost 6 bases and J lost 0 bases. Per the germline V gene, CDR1 is MNHEY and CDR2 is SVGAGI. The CDR3 sequence is CASRSLQGRWVNTEAFF. CDR3 DNA sequence: TGTGCCAGCAGATCCTTACAGGGGCGGTGGGTGAACACTGAAGCTTTCTTT.

The sample holds a few counts of this clonotype. The V and J genes are TRBV7-2 and TRBJ2-7, with D tentatively TRBD1 (5 bases). Trimming cost V 5 bases and J 3 bases, with 17 bases left between them. This CDR3 is 15 amino acids long. Per the germline V gene, CDR1 is SGHTA and CDR2 is FQGNSA. The chain's CDR3 is CASSQFRVEGYEQYF. CDR3 coding DNA: TGTGCCAGCAGCCAGTTCAGGGTTGAAGGCTACGAGCAGTACTTC.

This clonotype has at least ten counts. The chain couples TRBV10-3 to TRBJ2-1; TRBD2 matches at 13 bases. Germline V gene lookup returns CDR1 ENHRY and CDR2 SYGVKD. J gave up 13 bases and V 6 bases, and 12 bases lay outside the gene matches. The CDR3 has 15 residues. CDR3: CAISPGTSGTLEQFF. The CDR3 DNA reads as TGTGCCATCAGCCCCGGGACTAGCGGGACTCTAGAACAGTTCTTC.

DNA of the CDR3: TGTGCCAGCAGTTACGGGTGGACTGAAGCTTTCTTT. This sequence encodes CASSYGWTEAFF. V gene TRBV6-6 combines with J gene TRBJ1-1; no clear D. Looked up from germline, CDR1 is MNHNY and CDR2 is SVGAGI (reference sequence). Trimming shortened V by 2 bases and J by 5 bases, and 6 bases separated the two germline ends. The CDR3 covers 12 residues.

This clonotype was recorded a few times. The chain uses TRBV20-1 and TRBJ2-1; weak D call: TRBD2 (6 bases). In germline, CDR1 is DFQATT, CDR2 SNEGSKA (reference sequence). The CDR3 runs 13 residues. Trimming shortened V by 5 bases and J by 6 bases, and 14 bases separated the two germline ends. The CDR3 here is CSALQGGGNEQFF. The CDR3 DNA follows: TGCAGTGCTCTCCAGGGAGGTGGCAATGAGCAGTTCTTC.

This chain links TRBV1 with TRBJ1-5; TRBD1 was called by the table and not checked on the DNA. TRBV1 is a recognized pseudogene. The CDR3 is made up of 19 amino acids. CDR3 loop: CTSSQDPDRGEEVNQPQHF. In nucleotides, the CDR3 is TGCACCAGCAGCCAAGATCCGGACAGGGGGGAGGAGGTCAATCAGCCCCAGCATTTT.

The sample holds many counts of this clonotype. This chain connects TRBV7-7 to TRBJ2-5; perhaps TRBD1 as D (5 bases). The V gene's germline CDR1 is SSHAT and CDR2 FNYEAQ (reference sequence). CDR3 length equals 13 residues. With 5 bases removed from V and 5 bases from J, the gap between germline ends came to 12 bases. CDR3 nucleotide sequence: TGTGCCAGCAGCGTTACAGGTCTGGAGACCCAGTACTTC. Its translation: CASSVTGLETQYF.

This clonotype was observed once. The chain joins TRBV9 to TRBJ2-3; TRBD2 aligns across 7 bases. The CDR3 loop spans 18 amino acids. CDR1 and CDR2 from the germline V gene are SGDLS and YYNGEE. V shed 0 bases and J 4 bases; nucleotides not matched to a gene: 14. The CDR3 is CASSVGASGPRFPDTQYF. CDR3 nucleotide sequence: TGTGCCAGCAGCGTAGGTGCTAGCGGACCGAGATTCCCAGATACGCAGTATTTT.

The chain recombines TRBV6-5 with TRBJ1-5; 8 positions agree with TRBD1. The CDR3 length is 14 residues. Germline assignment: CDR1 MNHEY and CDR2 SVGAGI. The V gene end was trimmed by 5 bases and the J gene end by 9 bases; junction bases not matched to a gene: 9. CDR3 sequence (DNA): TGTGCCAGCAGTCGGGACAGGAAGTATATGCCCCAGCATTTT. Translated: CASSRDRKYMPQHF.

This clonotype was seen a handful of times. The V and J genes are TRBV6-2 or TRBV6-3 and TRBJ1-1, with D possibly matching TRBD1 (6 bases). This CDR3 is built from 18 residues. CDR1 and CDR2 from the germline V gene are MNHEY and SVGEGT. V lost 5 bases to trimming and J lost 0 bases, with 22 bases between them. CDR3 region: CASSTTETGYFMNTEAFF. CDR3 sequence (DNA): TGTGCCAGCAGTACAACTGAGACAGGTTACTTCATGAACACTGAAGCTTTCTTT.

This clonotype has a count of ten or more. The chain has TRBV7-2 and TRBJ2-2; 9 bases agree with TRBD2. The CDR3 is 17 residues long. The V gene end was trimmed by 2 bases and the J gene end by 6 bases; junction bases not matched to a gene: 10. Germline values: CDR1 SGHTA, CDR2 FQGNSA. The CDR3 coding sequence is TGTGCCAGCAGCTTACAGTCGGTGCTAGCGGGATCCGGGGAGCTGTTTTTT. Its protein is CASSLQSVLAGSGELFF.

The chain links TRBV19 to TRBJ1-5; unclear D gene. This CDR3 has 15 amino acids. The germline V and J ends were trimmed by 7 bases and 1 base, with 14 bases remaining between them. The germline CDR1 and CDR2 sequences are LNHDA and SQIVND (reference sequence). The CDR3 spells CASIRPGGSNQPQHF. In DNA, the CDR3 is TGTGCCAGTATCCGACCAGGTGGGAGCAATCAGCCCCAGCATTTT.

This clonotype has only a few counts. This rearrangement joins TRBV7-8 to TRBJ2-7, with D possibly matching TRBD2 (6 bases). CDR3 size: 14 residues. Germline CDR1 reads SGHVS; CDR2 reads FQNEAQ. Trimming shortened V by 5 bases and J by 4 bases, and 15 bases separated the two germline ends. The CDR3 reads CASSRRTILYEQYF. In DNA form, the CDR3 reads TGTGCCAGCAGCCGGAGGACTATCCTATACGAGCAGTACTTC.

The J gene is TRBJ2-1, the V gene TRBV5-5, with 9 positions matching TRBD2. This CDR3 has 13 residues. Germline CDR1 and CDR2: SGHKS and YYEKEE (reference sequence). V shed 2 bases and J 8 bases; nucleotides not matched to a gene: 2. The CDR3 DNA sequence: TGTGCCAGCAGCTTCACTAGCGGGTATGAGCAGTTCTTC. It codes for CASSFTSGYEQFF.

This clonotype occurred many times. The V and J genes are TRBV20-1 and TRBJ2-7, with 9 bases fitting TRBD1. Losses at the gene ends were 6 bases for V and 3 bases for J; bases not matched to a gene: 6. The germline V gene encodes CDR1 DFQATT and CDR2 SNEGSKA (reference sequence). The CDR3 runs to 13 residues. CDR3 region: CSAPGQGFYEQYF. CDR3 nucleotides: TGCAGTGCGCCGGGACAGGGTTTCTACGAGCAGTACTTC.

This clonotype was observed many times. The chain is built from TRBV28 and TRBJ1-5, with D hard to call. Trimming took off 2 bases at V and 6 bases at J, with 8 bases between the two ends. Germline loops: CDR1 MDHEN, CDR2 SYDVKM. The CDR3 is made up of 13 amino acids. The CDR3 region is CASSLGWSQPQHF. In DNA, the CDR3 is TGTGCCAGCAGTTTAGGATGGAGTCAGCCCCAGCATTTT.